Each of the 23 T cell receptor beta chains below was sequenced from the same sample in a study of blood T cell repertoires in COVID-19. Sequencing was performed with immunoSEQ multiplex PCR; in TCRdb, only in-frame clones are kept and a portion is missing. The sample contains some 89,000 clones, approximately 81% of which appear only once. Sequencing was performed on peripheral blood. Receptors were obtained from a man aged 55 to 70 with acute or convalescent COVID-19.

The rearrangement links TRBV5-6 to TRBJ2-5; 7 bases line up with TRBD2. Germline V gives CDR1 SGHDT, CDR2 YYEEEE. J gave up 1 base and V 4 bases, and 7 bases lay outside the gene matches. CDR3 size: 15 residues. CDR3 sequence reads: CASSPSGKLQETQYF. As DNA, the CDR3 is TGTGCCAGCAGCCCGAGCGGGAAGCTCCAAGAGACCCAGTACTTC.

The chain carries TRBV27 and TRBJ1-4; D may be TRBD1 (5 bases). CDR1 is MNHEY, CDR2 SMNVEV, per germline (reference sequence). V lost 5 bases, J lost 13 bases, and 14 bases lay in between. This CDR3 has 12 amino acids. CDR3 loop: CASSPSGITLFF. The CDR3 region has the DNA TGTGCCAGCAGTCCCTCAGGGATCACACTGTTTTTT.

The CDR3, as DNA: TGTGCCAGCAGCTTCAAGACGGGATACTGGGACTATAATTCACCCCTCCACTTT. It yields the protein CASSFKTGYWDYNSPLHF. This chain links TRBV5-5 with TRBJ1-6, with D unclear. Trimming took off 2 bases at V and 3 bases at J, with 18 bases between the two ends. The CDR3 contains 18 residues. The germline V gene has CDR1 SGHKS and CDR2 YYEKEE (reference sequence).

The rearrangement joins TRBV5-4 to TRBJ1-1; 9 positions agree with TRBD1. CDR1 and CDR2 (germline): SGHNT, YYREEE (reference sequence). The CDR3 has 17 amino acids. Trimming cost V 3 bases and J 5 bases; bases outside gene matches: 14. CDR3 DNA sequence: TGTGCCAGCAGCTCACCGGGACAGGGCCATGGTAGTACTGAAGCTTTCTTT. This gives the protein CASSSPGQGHGSTEAFF.

V and J are TRBV9 and TRBJ2-1; 10 bases agree with TRBD2. The CDR3 runs 16 residues. Looked up from germline, CDR1 is SGDLS and CDR2 is YYNGEE. J gave up 6 bases and V 3 bases, and 9 bases lay outside the gene matches. CDR3 in amino acids: CASSARAGGTTNEQFF. CDR3 DNA: TGTGCCAGCAGCGCCCGAGCGGGGGGGACCACCAATGAGCAGTTCTTC.

The V and J genes are TRBV12-3 or TRBV12-4 and TRBJ2-1; no clear D gene. Trimming removed 3 bases at V and 7 bases at J, with 7 bases between. The CDR3 extends over 12 amino acids. CDR3 residues: CASSFGVNEQFF. The CDR3 bases are TGTGCCAGCAGTTTCGGAGTTAATGAGCAGTTCTTC.

The rearrangement uses TRBV10-1 and TRBJ2-5; 10 positions agree with TRBD2. This CDR3 region has 15 residues. The germline V gene encodes CDR1 WNHNN and CDR2 SYGVQD (reference sequence). V trimming: 3 bases; J trimming: 3 bases; junction bases outside the gene matches: 4. CDR3 sequence reads: CASSDRTSGKETQYF. In DNA, the CDR3 is TGCGCCAGCAGTGATAGGACTAGCGGAAAAGAGACCCAGTACTTC.

The chain couples TRBV15 to TRBJ2-7; D is uncertain. The CDR3 extends over 12 amino acids. Per germline, CDR1 LNHNV and CDR2 YYDKDF (reference sequence). The V end was cut by 1 base, the J end by 6 bases, with 7 bases between. The CDR3 protein is CATSRGDSEQYF. The CDR3 DNA reads TGTGCCACCAGCAGAGGTGATAGCGAGCAGTACTTC.

Regarding this clone: One end of the junction does not line up with germline, which may come from a read error. The V gene is TRBV20-1, the J gene TRBJ2-4; TRBD2 might be the D (5 bases). The CDR3 is made up of 14 amino acids. The germline V gene has CDR1 DFQATT and CDR2 SNEGSKA (reference sequence). The CDR3 nucleotides read TGCAGTGCTAGTCGCCTAGCCAAAAACATTCTCCAGTATTTC. Translation gives CSASRLAKNILQYF.

The chain has TRBV15 and TRBJ1-4; TRBD1 might be the D (5 bases). Trimming left V 3 bases short and J 2 bases short, with 10 bases between. The CDR3 runs to 15 residues. Germline V gene data show CDR1 as LNHNV and CDR2 as YYDKDF (reference sequence). In DNA form, the CDR3 reads TGTGCCACCAGCAGCCAACAGGTGACTAATGAAAAACTGTTTTTT. Protein product: CATSSQQVTNEKLFF.

This chain uses TRBV24-1 with TRBJ2-1; TRBD1 agrees at 7 bases. There are 17 residues in the CDR3. After removal of 2 bases from V and 1 base from J, the junction contained 7 bases not matched to a gene. Germline V gene data show CDR1 as KGHDR and CDR2 as SFDVKD. The CDR3 spells CATSDSDRVGSYNEQFF. CDR3 DNA sequence: TGTGCCACCAGTGATTCTGACAGGGTGGGGTCCTACAATGAGCAGTTCTTC.

The chain links TRBV5-1 to TRBJ2-2, with 10 bases that match TRBD1. The V gene end was trimmed by 4 bases and the J gene end by 0 bases; junction bases not matched to a gene: 3. Germline lookup yields CDR1 SGHRS and CDR2 YFSETQ. CDR3 size: 16 residues. The CDR3 DNA is TGCGCCAGCAGCCAAGGACAGGGGGCGAACACCGGGGAGCTGTTTTTT. This codes for CASSQGQGANTGELFF.

This chain uses TRBV5-8 with TRBJ1-6, with D possibly matching TRBD1 (6 bases). Germline V gene sequence: CDR1 SGHTS, CDR2 YDEGEE. The CDR3 loop spans 16 amino acids. The V end was cut by 5 bases, the J end by 4 bases, with 16 bases between. The chain's CDR3 is CASRPGQRPYNSPLHF. In DNA, the CDR3 is TGTGCCAGCAGGCCAGGACAGCGACCTTATAATTCACCCCTCCACTTT.

The chain uses TRBV7-9 and TRBJ1-6, with TRBD1 matching over 8 bases. The V and J ends lost 5 bases and 9 bases, in that order; junction bases with no gene match: 6. The CDR3 covers 14 residues. Per germline, CDR1 SEHNR and CDR2 FQNEAQ (reference sequence). The CDR3 here is CASSQPGQASPLHF. The CDR3 region has the DNA TGTGCCAGCAGCCAACCGGGACAGGCTTCACCCCTCCACTTT.

V and J are TRBV19 and TRBJ2-1; the match to TRBD2 covers 8 bases. Unmatched junction bases numbered 18, after V lost 5 bases and J lost 12 bases. Per germline, CDR1 LNHDA and CDR2 SQIVND (reference sequence). CDR3 length: 16 amino acids. The DNA of the CDR3 is TGTGCCAGTAGTGACCCCAGGAGCGGGGGTGCGTGGCGGCAGTTCTTC. Its translation is CASSDPRSGGAWRQFF.

The V call is TRBV7-2, the J call TRBJ1-1; D unclear. The CDR3 length is 12 residues. V dropped 4 bases and J dropped 7 bases, with 10 bases sitting between them. CDR1 is SGHTA, CDR2 FQGNSA, per germline. The CDR3, as DNA: TGTGCCAGCAGCTGGTCTTATAGTGAAGCTTTCTTT. It yields the protein CASSWSYSEAFF.

The chain employs TRBV19 and TRBJ1-5; D possibly corresponds to TRBD1 (5 bases). CDR3 length: 18 amino acids. V lost 0 bases to trimming and J lost 1 base, with 16 bases between them. Germline values: CDR1 LNHDA, CDR2 SQIVND (reference sequence). The CDR3 DNA sequence: TGTGCCAGTAGTATAGAGGGGGGGATGGTCGGCAGCAATCAGCCCCAGCATTTT. It codes for CASSIEGGMVGSNQPQHF.

The chain recombines TRBV14 with TRBJ2-1, with D maybe TRBD2 (6 bases). Germline V gene sequence: CDR1 SGHDN, CDR2 FVKESK. The CDR3 consists of 17 residues. Between the trimmed V and J ends, which lost 1 base and 4 bases, there was a span of 17 bases. CDR3 residues: CASSQVLAYRKYNEQFF. In nucleotides, the CDR3 is TGTGCCAGCAGCCAAGTACTAGCCTACAGAAAATACAATGAGCAGTTCTTC.

The V and J genes are TRBV15 and TRBJ1-4, with a weak D call TRBD1 (6 bases). Trimming shortened V by 7 bases and J by 0 bases, and 12 bases separated the two germline ends. The CDR3 runs to 15 residues. Germline loops: CDR1 LNHNV, CDR2 YYDKDF (reference sequence). CDR3 in DNA: TGTGCCACCAACGAACAGGGAGCAACTAATGAAAAACTGTTTTTT. This codes for CATNEQGATNEKLFF.

The chain has TRBV9 and TRBJ2-5, with a possible D match to TRBD2 (5 bases). Trimming left V 6 bases short and J 4 bases short, with 13 bases between. The CDR3 runs 13 residues. The V gene's germline CDR1 is SGDLS and CDR2 YYNGEE. In nucleotides, the CDR3 is TGTGCCAGCAACAACGGGGTTTTAGAGACCCAGTACTTC. It is translated as CASNNGVLETQYF. The full variable domain, rest sourced from reference TRBV9 and TRBJ2-5, is DSGVTQTPKHLITATGQRVTLRCSPRSGDLSVYWYQQSLDQGLQFLIQYYNGEERAKGNILERFSAQQFPDLHSELNLSSLELGDSALYFCASNNGVLETQYFGPGTRLLVL.

The J gene is TRBJ2-5, the V gene TRBV28; 7 nucleotides align to TRBD1. CDR3 length equals 14 residues. V dropped 5 bases and J dropped 5; count of bases not matched to a gene: 8. Germline loops: CDR1 MDHEN, CDR2 SYDVKM. The CDR3 loop is CASSTRDRGETQYF. The DNA for the CDR3 is TGTGCCAGCAGTACAAGGGACAGAGGGGAGACCCAGTACTTC.

The genes are TRBV19 and TRBJ1-5, with 10 bases that match TRBD1. V gave up 7 bases and J gave up 2 bases; unmatched junction bases: 5. Germline CDR1 LNHDA, CDR2 SQIVND (reference sequence). CDR3 length: 15 amino acids. DNA for the CDR3: TGTGCCAGTAAGACAGGGGGCGCGGGCAATCAGCCCCAGCATTTT. Its protein product is CASKTGGAGNQPQHF. Variable domain in full (rest from reference TRBV19 and TRBJ1-5): DGGITQSPKYLFRKEGQNVTLSCEQNLNHDAMYWYRQDPGQGLRLIYYSQIVNDFQKGDIAEGYSVSREKKESFPLTVTSAQKNPTAFYLCASKTGGAGNQPQHFGDGTRLSIL.

This sequence joins TRBV5-6 and TRBJ1-1; maybe TRBD1 (5 bases). Trimming pared 4 bases from V and 10 bases from J, leaving 14 bases between. The CDR3 covers 12 residues. The germline CDR1 and CDR2 sequences are SGHDT and YYEEEE. CDR3 amino acids: CASSRQGAVAFF. CDR3 DNA sequence: TGTGCCAGCAGCCGGCAAGGGGCGGTAGCTTTCTTT.